The 18 T cell receptor beta chains below all came from one sample that was sequenced in a study of cytomegalovirus exposure and HLA in healthy donors. TCRdb's table, derived via immunoSEQ multiplex PCR, lists solely in-frame clones and lacks some. The sample contains about 160,000 clones, about 88% of which appear only once. The sequenced sample was PBMCs. All receptors come from a man in his late teens or twenties in good health and CMV-seronegative.

J is TRBJ2-7 and V is TRBV5-1; 9 positions match TRBD2. Germline lookup yields CDR1 SGHRS and CDR2 YFSETQ. The V segment lost 0 bases and the J segment 3 bases; nucleotides outside the gene matches: 7. The CDR3 contains 16 residues. CDR3 amino acids: CASSLARASGNYEQYF. The CDR3 DNA reads as TGCGCCAGCAGCTTGGCCAGGGCTAGCGGGAACTACGAGCAGTACTTC.

This clone showed up just a few times. V and J are TRBV4-2 and TRBJ1-2, with D unresolved. This CDR3 region has 14 residues. Trimming cost V 0 bases and J 4 bases, with 9 bases left between them. Germline V gene lookup returns CDR1 LGHNA and CDR2 YNFKEQ. This CDR3 is CASSQDQPGYGYTF. CDR3 nucleotides: TGTGCCAGCAGCCAAGATCAGCCAGGCTATGGCTACACCTTC.

The CDR3 loop is CASSPGTRADNEKLFF. As DNA, the CDR3 is TGCGCCAGCAGCCCTGGGACACGTGCAGATAATGAAAAACTGTTTTTT. The rearrangement uses TRBV5-1 and TRBJ1-4; D is perhaps TRBD1 (6 bases). V lost 4 bases and J 4 bases, leaving 17 bases between the germline ends. Germline V gives CDR1 SGHRS, CDR2 YFSETQ. There are 16 residues in the CDR3.

V usage is TRBV14 and J usage is TRBJ1-2, with D maybe TRBD1 (5 bases). There are 12 residues in the CDR3. Per the germline V gene, CDR1 is SGHDN and CDR2 is FVKESK. Deletions cut 7 bases from V and 4 bases from J, with 10 bases between. This chain's CDR3 is CASNQGGYGYTF. The CDR3 DNA follows: TGTGCCAGCAACCAGGGAGGCTATGGCTACACCTTC.

The CDR3 protein is CASSSRQGSTEAFF. CDR3 bases: TGTGCCAGCAGCTCCAGACAGGGAAGCACTGAAGCTTTCTTT. This chain links TRBV7-9 with TRBJ1-1, with 7 nucleotides matching TRBD1. The CDR3 runs to 14 residues. Germline lookup yields CDR1 SEHNR and CDR2 FQNEAQ (reference sequence). The V and J ends lost 4 bases and 4 bases, in that order; junction bases with no gene match: 6.

The chain is built from TRBV11-2 and TRBJ1-3, with 8 nucleotides matching TRBD1. V shed 5 bases, J shed 4 bases, and the junction held 7 bases outside the gene matches. This CDR3 region has 15 residues. In germline, CDR1 is SGHAT, CDR2 FQNNGV. DNA of the CDR3: TGTGCCAGCAGCCATCTCAGGGGGCCCGGAAACACCATATATTTT. As protein: CASSHLRGPGNTIYF.

The chain recombines TRBV9 with TRBJ2-7; D may be TRBD1 (6 bases). CDR1 and CDR2 from the germline V gene are SGDLS and YYNGEE. The CDR3 is made up of 16 amino acids. With 3 bases removed from V and 0 bases from J, the gap between germline ends came to 16 bases. Here the CDR3 DNA reads TGTGCCAGCAGCGCTCTACGGGACACGAGCTCCTACGAGCAGTACTTC. It codes for CASSALRDTSSYEQYF.

This chain uses TRBV28 with TRBJ1-1; the match to TRBD1 covers 12 bases. Germline values: CDR1 MDHEN, CDR2 SYDVKM. The V segment lost 7 bases and the J segment 2 bases; nucleotides outside the gene matches: 5. This CDR3 has 15 residues. CDR3 sequence: CASTGTGGINTEAFF. DNA for the CDR3: TGTGCCAGCACCGGGACAGGGGGCATAAACACTGAAGCTTTCTTT. Full variable domain (rest looked up from reference TRBV28 and TRBJ1-1): DVKVTQSSRYLVKRTGEKVFLECVQDMDHENMFWYRQDPGLGLRLIYFSYDVKMKEKGDIPEGYSVSREKKERFSLILESASTNQTSMYLCASTGTGGINTEAFFGQGTRLTVV.

J is TRBJ1-4 and V is TRBV27; no clear D. Germline CDR1 MNHEY, CDR2 SMNVEV (reference sequence). Trimming removed 0 bases from V and 3 bases from J, with 14 bases in between. This CDR3 is built from 17 residues. This CDR3 reads CASSLSPPWLANEKLFF. The CDR3 DNA is TGTGCCAGCAGTTTATCCCCTCCCTGGCTAGCTAATGAAAAACTGTTTTTT. Looking up the rest from reference TRBV27 and TRBJ1-4 gives the full variable domain: EAQVTQNPRYLITVTGKKLTVTCSQNMNHEYMSWYRQDPGLGLRQIYYSMNVEVTDKGDVPEGYKVSRKEKRNFPLILESPSPNQTSLYFCASSLSPPWLANEKLFFGSGTQLSVL.

The CDR3 DNA reads TGTGCCAGCACTACTGACAGCAACACCGGGGAGCTGTTTTTT. The encoded protein is CASTTDSNTGELFF. The chain carries TRBV2 and TRBJ2-2, with D perhaps TRBD1 (5 bases). Germline CDR1 reads SNHLY; CDR2 reads FYNNEI. Trimming left V 7 bases short and J 2 bases short, with 11 bases between. The CDR3 is made up of 14 amino acids.

V gene TRBV5-4 combines with J gene TRBJ1-2, with a weak D call TRBD1 (5 bases). Germline V gene lookup returns CDR1 SGHNT and CDR2 YYREEE (reference sequence). The CDR3 totals 17 residues. Trimming pared 0 bases from V and 8 bases from J, leaving 23 bases between. CDR3: CASSLAGGALPFGGYTF. CDR3 nucleotide sequence: TGTGCCAGCAGCTTGGCGGGTGGGGCCCTCCCGTTTGGAGGCTACACCTTC.

The rearrangement links TRBV15 to TRBJ2-1, with a weak D call TRBD2 (6 bases). Trimming took off 8 bases at V and 0 bases at J, with 11 bases between the two ends. Germline V gene data show CDR1 as LNHNV and CDR2 as YYDKDF (reference sequence). The CDR3 covers 14 residues. CDR3 bases: TGTGCCACCTCTCCCGGGGGCTCCTACAATGAGCAGTTCTTC. It encodes CATSPGGSYNEQFF.

Here the CDR3 reads CASTTGSGGARDIQYF. In nucleotides, the CDR3 is TGTGCCAGTACTACGGGTAGCGGGGGGGCCCGGGACATTCAGTACTTC. The gene calls are TRBV19 and TRBJ2-4; TRBD2 agrees at 11 bases. The CDR3 has 16 amino acids. After removal of 7 bases from V and 8 bases from J, the junction contained 13 bases not matched to a gene. Germline CDR1 is LNHDA and CDR2 is SQIVND (reference sequence).

The rearrangement links TRBV2 to TRBJ1-5; 8 bases are shared with TRBD1. The CDR3 has 19 amino acids. CDR1 and CDR2 (germline): SNHLY, FYNNEI. Unmatched junction bases numbered 13, after V lost 2 bases and J lost 1 base. The CDR3 loop is CASSESWTGNPGSNQPQHF. The DNA for the CDR3 is TGTGCCAGCAGTGAATCCTGGACAGGGAACCCCGGGAGCAATCAGCCCCAGCATTTT.

The gene calls are TRBV6-1 and TRBJ1-5; maybe TRBD1 (5 bases). This CDR3 has 15 amino acids. Trimming removed 2 bases at V and 0 bases at J, with 8 bases between. Germline loops: CDR1 MNHNS, CDR2 SASEGT. The CDR3 protein is CASSETGGSNQPQHF. The CDR3 nucleotides are TGTGCCAGCAGTGAAACAGGCGGTAGCAATCAGCCCCAGCATTTT.

The chain has TRBV29-1 and TRBJ2-3; a possible D gene is TRBD2 (5 bases). The CDR3 is 11 amino acids. Trimming removed 7 bases from V and 8 bases from J, with 13 bases in between. The germline CDR1 and CDR2 sequences are SQVTM and ANQGSEA. CDR3: CSDTTGGTQYF. CDR3 DNA sequence: TGCAGCGATACTACCGGAGGTACGCAGTATTTT.

This rearrangement joins TRBV5-4 to TRBJ1-4; D is perhaps TRBD1 (6 bases). The CDR3 contains 14 residues. From germline, CDR1 is SGHNT and CDR2 YYREEE (reference sequence). With 2 bases removed from V and 8 bases from J, the gap between germline ends came to 13 bases. The CDR3 sequence: CASSFWGRWEKLFF. DNA of the CDR3: TGTGCCAGCAGCTTTTGGGGGCGCTGGGAAAAACTGTTTTTT.

The chain combines TRBV10-2 with TRBJ2-3; 13 bases are a match to TRBD2. Trimming cost V 8 bases and J 2 bases; bases outside gene matches: 7. This CDR3 has 16 amino acids. Germline loops: CDR1 WSHSY, CDR2 SAAADI. The CDR3 loop reads CASRPGLAGYTDTQYF. For the CDR3, the DNA is TGCGCCAGCCGGCCGGGACTAGCGGGATACACAGATACGCAGTATTTT.